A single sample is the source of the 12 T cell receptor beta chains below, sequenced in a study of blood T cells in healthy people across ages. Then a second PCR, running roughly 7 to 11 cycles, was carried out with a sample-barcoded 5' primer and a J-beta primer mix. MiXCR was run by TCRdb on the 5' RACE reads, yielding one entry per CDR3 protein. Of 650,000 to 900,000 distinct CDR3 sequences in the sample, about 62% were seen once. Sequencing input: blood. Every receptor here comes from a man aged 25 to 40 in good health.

This CDR3 is CSVGRTGGGYTF. The CDR3, as DNA: TGCAGCGTGGGGCGGACAGGGGGTGGCTACACCTTC. This chain uses TRBV29-1 with TRBJ1-2, with 10 bases fitting TRBD1. Germline V gene data show CDR1 as SQVTM and CDR2 as ANQGSEA. This CDR3 comprises 12 residues. The trim removed 6 bases at V and 7 bases at J, leaving 5 bases unmatched.

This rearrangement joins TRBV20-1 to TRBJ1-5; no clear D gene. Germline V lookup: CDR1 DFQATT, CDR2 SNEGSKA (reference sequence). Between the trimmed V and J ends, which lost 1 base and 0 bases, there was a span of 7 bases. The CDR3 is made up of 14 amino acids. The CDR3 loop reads CSARGRFSNQPQHF. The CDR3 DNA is TGCAGTGCTAGAGGTCGGTTTAGCAATCAGCCCCAGCATTTT.

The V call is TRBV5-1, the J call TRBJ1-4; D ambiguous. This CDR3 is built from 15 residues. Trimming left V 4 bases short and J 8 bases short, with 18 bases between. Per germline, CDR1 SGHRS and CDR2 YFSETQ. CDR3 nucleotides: TGCGCCAGCAGCCCCCAAGGACGTGGAAGAGAAAAACTGTTTTTT. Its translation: CASSPQGRGREKLFF.

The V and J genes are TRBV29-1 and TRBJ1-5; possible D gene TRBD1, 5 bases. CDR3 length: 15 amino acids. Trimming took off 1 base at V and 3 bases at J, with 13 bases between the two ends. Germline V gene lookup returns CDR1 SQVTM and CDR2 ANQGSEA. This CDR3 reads CSVEGRGRYNQPQHF. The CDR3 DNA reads TGCAGCGTTGAAGGAAGGGGAAGGTACAATCAGCCCCAGCATTTT.

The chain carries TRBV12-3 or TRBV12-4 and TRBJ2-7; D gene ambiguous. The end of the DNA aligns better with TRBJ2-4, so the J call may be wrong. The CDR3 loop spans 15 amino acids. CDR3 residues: CASIPQTHIGDIQYF. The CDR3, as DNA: TGTGCCAGCATACCCCAAACTCATATTGGGGACATTCAGTACTTC.

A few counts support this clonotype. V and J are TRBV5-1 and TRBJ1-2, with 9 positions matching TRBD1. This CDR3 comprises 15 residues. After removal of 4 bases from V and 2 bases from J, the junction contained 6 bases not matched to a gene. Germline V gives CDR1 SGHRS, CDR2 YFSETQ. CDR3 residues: CASSPGTGINYGYTF. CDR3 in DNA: TGCGCCAGCAGCCCCGGGACAGGGATAAACTATGGCTACACCTTC. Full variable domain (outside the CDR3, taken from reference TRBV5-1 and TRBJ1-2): KAGVTQTPRYLIKTRGQQVTLSCSPISGHRSVSWYQQTPGQGLQFLFEYFSETQRNKGNFPGRFSGRQFSNSRSEMNVSTLELGDSALYLCASSPGTGINYGYTFGSGTRLTVV.

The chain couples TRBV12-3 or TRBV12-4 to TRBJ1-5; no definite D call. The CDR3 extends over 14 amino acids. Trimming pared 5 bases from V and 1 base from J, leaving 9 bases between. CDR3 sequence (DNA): TGTGCCAGCAGTCCGGTCGTGAGCAATCAGCCCCAGCATTTT. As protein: CASSPVVSNQPQHF.

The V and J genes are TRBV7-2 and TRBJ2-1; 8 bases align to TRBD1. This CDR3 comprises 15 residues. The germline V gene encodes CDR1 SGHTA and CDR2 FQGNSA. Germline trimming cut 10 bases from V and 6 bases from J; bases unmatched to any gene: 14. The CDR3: CANSRDRGKGNEQFF. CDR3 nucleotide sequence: TGTGCCAACAGTCGTGACAGGGGAAAAGGCAATGAGCAGTTCTTC. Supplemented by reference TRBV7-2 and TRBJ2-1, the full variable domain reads GAGVSQSPSNKVTEKGKDVELRCDPISGHTALYWYRQSLGQGLEFLIYFQGNSAPDKSGLPSDRFSAERTGGSVSTLTIQRTQQEDSAVYLCANSRDRGKGNEQFFGPGTRLTVL.

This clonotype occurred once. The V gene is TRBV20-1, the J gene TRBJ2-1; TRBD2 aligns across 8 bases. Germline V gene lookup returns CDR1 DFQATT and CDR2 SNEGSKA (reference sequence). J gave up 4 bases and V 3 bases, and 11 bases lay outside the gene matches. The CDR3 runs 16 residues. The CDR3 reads CSARDLPRGVYNEQFF. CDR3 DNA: TGCAGTGCTAGGGACCTCCCGCGGGGGGTTTACAATGAGCAGTTCTTC.

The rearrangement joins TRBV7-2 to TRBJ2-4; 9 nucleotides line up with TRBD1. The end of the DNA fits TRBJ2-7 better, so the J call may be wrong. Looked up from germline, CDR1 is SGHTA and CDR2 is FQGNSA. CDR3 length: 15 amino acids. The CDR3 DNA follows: TGTGCCAGCAGCTGGTCCGGGACAGGGTCCAACGAGCAGTACTTC. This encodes CASSWSGTGSNEQYF.

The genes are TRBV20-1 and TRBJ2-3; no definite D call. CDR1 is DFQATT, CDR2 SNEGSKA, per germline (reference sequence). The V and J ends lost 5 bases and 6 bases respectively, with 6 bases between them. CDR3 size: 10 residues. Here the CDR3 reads CSAPVDTQYF. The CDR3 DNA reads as TGCAGTGCTCCGGTGGATACGCAGTATTTT.

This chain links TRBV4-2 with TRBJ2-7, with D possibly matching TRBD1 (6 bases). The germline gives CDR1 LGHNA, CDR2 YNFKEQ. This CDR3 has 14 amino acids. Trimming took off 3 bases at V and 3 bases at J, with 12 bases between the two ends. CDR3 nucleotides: TGTGCCAGCAGCCAGTATCAGGGGAACTACGAGCAGTACTTC. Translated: CASSQYQGNYEQYF.